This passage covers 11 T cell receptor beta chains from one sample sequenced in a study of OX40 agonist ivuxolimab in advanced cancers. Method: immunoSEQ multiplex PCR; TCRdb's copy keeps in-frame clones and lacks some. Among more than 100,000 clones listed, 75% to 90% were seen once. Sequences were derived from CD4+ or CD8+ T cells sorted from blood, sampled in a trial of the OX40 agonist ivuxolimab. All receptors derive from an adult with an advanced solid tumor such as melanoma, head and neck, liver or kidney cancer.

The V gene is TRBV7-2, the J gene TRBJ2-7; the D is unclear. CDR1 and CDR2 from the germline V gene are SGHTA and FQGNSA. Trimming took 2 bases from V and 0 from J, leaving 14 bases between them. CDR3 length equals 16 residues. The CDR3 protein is CASSLSAAESSYEQYF. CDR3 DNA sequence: TGTGCCAGCAGCTTATCCGCCGCAGAGAGCTCCTACGAGCAGTACTTC.

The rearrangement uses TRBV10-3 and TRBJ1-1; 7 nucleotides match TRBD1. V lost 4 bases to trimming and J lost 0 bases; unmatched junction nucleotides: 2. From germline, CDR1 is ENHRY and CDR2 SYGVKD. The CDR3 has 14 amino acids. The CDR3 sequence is CAISVGTVNTEAFF. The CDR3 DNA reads TGTGCCATCAGTGTTGGGACAGTGAACACTGAAGCTTTCTTT.

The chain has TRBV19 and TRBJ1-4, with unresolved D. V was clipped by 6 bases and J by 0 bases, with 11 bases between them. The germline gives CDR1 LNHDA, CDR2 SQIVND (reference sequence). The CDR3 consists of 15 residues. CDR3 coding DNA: TGTGCCAGTAGCGCCCGGAGGGCAACTAATGAAAAACTGTTTTTT. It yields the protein CASSARRATNEKLFF.

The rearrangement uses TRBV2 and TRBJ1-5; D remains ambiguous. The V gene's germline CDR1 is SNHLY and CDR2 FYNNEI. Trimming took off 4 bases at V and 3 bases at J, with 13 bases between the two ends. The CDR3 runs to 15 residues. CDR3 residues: CASSGFTSSNQPQHF. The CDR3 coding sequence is TGTGCCAGCAGTGGCTTCACCTCCTCCAATCAGCCCCAGCATTTT.

Here the CDR3 reads CASSFRAGNQPQHF. The DNA of the CDR3 is TGTGCCAGCAGTTTCCGCGCAGGCAATCAGCCCCAGCATTTT. This sequence joins TRBV28 and TRBJ1-5; D unresolved. With 3 bases removed from V and 2 bases from J, the gap between germline ends came to 8 bases. This CDR3 is 14 amino acids long. Germline V gene sequence: CDR1 MDHEN, CDR2 SYDVKM.

The CDR3 DNA is TGTGCCAGCAGCCCCGGGACAGGGATATATCAGCCCCAGCATTTT. The encoded protein is CASSPGTGIYQPQHF. The chain joins TRBV5-4 to TRBJ1-5, with 9 bases matching TRBD1. Germline loops: CDR1 SGHNT, CDR2 YYREEE (reference sequence). This CDR3 has 15 amino acids. Unmatched junction bases numbered 7, after V lost 4 bases and J lost 5 bases.

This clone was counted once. The CDR3 DNA sequence: TGTGCCAGTACAGGTTTTCGCTCCTACGAGCAGTACTTC. Its protein is CASTGFRSYEQYF. The chain joins TRBV28 to TRBJ2-7, with D maybe TRBD1 (5 bases). There are 13 residues in the CDR3. V was clipped by 9 bases and J by 0 bases, with 12 bases between them. Germline V gene lookup returns CDR1 MDHEN and CDR2 SYDVKM.

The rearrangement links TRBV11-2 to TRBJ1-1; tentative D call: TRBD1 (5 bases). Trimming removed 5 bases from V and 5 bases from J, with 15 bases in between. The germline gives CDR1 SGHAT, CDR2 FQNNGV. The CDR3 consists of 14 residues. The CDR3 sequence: CASSSTRGSTEAFF. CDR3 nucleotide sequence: TGTGCCAGCAGCAGCACCCGGGGGAGTACTGAAGCTTTCTTT.

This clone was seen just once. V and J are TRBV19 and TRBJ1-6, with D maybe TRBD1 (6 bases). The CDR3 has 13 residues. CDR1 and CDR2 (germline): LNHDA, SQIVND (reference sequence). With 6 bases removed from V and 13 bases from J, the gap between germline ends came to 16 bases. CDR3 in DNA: TGTGCCAGTAGCCAGGGGTTCTCGGGTCCCCTCCACTTT. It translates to CASSQGFSGPLHF.

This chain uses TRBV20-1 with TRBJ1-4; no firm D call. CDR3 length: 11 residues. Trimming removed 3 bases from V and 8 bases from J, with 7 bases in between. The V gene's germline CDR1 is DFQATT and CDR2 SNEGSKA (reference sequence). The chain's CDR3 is CSARLGEKLFF. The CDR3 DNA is TGCAGTGCTAGGTTGGGGGAAAAACTGTTTTTT.

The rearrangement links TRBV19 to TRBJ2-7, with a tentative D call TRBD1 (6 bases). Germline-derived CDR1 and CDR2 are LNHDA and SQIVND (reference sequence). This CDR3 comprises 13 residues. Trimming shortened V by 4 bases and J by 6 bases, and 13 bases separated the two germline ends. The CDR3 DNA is TGTGCCAGTAGTAGTCAAGGGGGTATCGAGCAGTACTTC. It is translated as CASSSQGGIEQYF.